This T cell receptor (beta chain) was recorded in a study of CD8 T cells in Susac syndrome. V was trimmed by 0 bases and J by 5 bases, leaving 8 bases between them. CDR1 is KGHSH and CDR2 is LQKENI in the germline V gene. The CDR3 runs 14 residues. TCR beta sequences were obtained from blood CD8+ and CD4+ T cells. TEMRA cells were enriched by FACS, while CD8+ and CD4+ T cells were obtained through a negative isolation that was performed magnetically. cDNA came from roughly 0.53 to 1 ug RNA primed by random hexamers. Amplification of the TCR beta CDR3 was carried out by immunoSEQ multiplex PCR, which spanned a total of 54 Vbeta and 13 Jbeta segments. TCRdb recomputed calls from the immunoSEQ multiplex PCR reads with MiXCR, one row per CDR3 protein. The sample carries around 180,000 distinct CDR3 sequences, approximately 93% recorded once.

The receptor comes from a human donor with multiple sclerosis. Material: CD4+ T cells from PBMCs. This chain links TRBV18 with TRBJ1-5, with D unclear. This CDR3 reads CASSPPEVYQPQHF. CDR3 DNA sequence: TGTGCCAGCTCACCACCGGAGGTTTATCAGCCCCAGCATTTT. Looking up the rest from reference TRBV18 and TRBJ1-5 gives the full variable domain: NAGVMQNPRHLVRRRGQEARLRCSPMKGHSHVYWYRQLPEEGLKFMVYLQKENIIDESGMPKERFSAEFPKEGPSILRIQQVVRGDSAAYFCASSPPEVYQPQHFGDGTRLSIL.